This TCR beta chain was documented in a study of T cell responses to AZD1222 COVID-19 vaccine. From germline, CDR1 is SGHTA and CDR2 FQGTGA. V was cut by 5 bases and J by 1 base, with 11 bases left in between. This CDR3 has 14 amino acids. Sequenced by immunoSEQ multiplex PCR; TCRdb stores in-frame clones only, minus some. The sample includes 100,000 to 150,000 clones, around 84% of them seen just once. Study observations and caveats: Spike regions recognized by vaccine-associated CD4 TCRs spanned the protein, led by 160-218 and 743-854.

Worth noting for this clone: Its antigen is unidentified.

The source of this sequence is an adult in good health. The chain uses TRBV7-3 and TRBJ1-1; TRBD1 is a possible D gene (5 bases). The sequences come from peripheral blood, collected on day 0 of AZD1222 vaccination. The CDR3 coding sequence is TGTGCCAGCAGCAGAGACAGCCAGAACACTGAAGCTTTCTTT. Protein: CASSRDSQNTEAFF.